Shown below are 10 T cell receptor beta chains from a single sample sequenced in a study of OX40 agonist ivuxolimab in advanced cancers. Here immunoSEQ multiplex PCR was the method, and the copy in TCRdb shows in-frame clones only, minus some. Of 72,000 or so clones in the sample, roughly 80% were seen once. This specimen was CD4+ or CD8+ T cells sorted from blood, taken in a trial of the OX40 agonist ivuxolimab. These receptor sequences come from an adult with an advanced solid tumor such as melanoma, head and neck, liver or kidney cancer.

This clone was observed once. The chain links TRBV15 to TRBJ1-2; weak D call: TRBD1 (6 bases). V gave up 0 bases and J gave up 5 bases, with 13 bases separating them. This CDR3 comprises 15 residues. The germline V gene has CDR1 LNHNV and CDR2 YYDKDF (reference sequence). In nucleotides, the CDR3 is TGTGCCACCAGCAGAGAACGGGGGCAGGGATATGGCTACACCTTC. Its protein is CATSRERGQGYGYTF.

CDR3 coding DNA: TGTGCCACCAGCAGAGCCGGGACAATGAACGAGCAGTACTTC. Its protein product is CATSRAGTMNEQYF. The genes are TRBV15 and TRBJ2-7, with D maybe TRBD1 (6 bases). This CDR3 spans 14 amino acids. V lost 1 base and J lost 5, with 12 bases in between. Germline CDR1 LNHNV, CDR2 YYDKDF (reference sequence).

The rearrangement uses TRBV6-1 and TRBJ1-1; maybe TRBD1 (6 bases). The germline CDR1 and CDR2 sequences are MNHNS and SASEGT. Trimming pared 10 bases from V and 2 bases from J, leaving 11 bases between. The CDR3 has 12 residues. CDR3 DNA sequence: TGTGCCATCCGGACAGATAACACTGAAGCTTTCTTT. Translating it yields CAIRTDNTEAFF.

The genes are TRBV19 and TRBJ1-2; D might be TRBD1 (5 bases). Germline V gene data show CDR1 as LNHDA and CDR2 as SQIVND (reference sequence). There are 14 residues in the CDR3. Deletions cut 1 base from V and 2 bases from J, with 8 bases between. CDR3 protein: CASSIAGSNYGYTF. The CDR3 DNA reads TGTGCCAGTAGTATAGCAGGGTCGAACTATGGCTACACCTTC.

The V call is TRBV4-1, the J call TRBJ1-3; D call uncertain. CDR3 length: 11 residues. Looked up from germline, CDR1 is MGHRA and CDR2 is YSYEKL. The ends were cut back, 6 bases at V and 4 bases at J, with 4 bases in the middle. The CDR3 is CASSNGNTIYF. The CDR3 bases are TGCGCCAGCAGTAACGGAAACACCATATATTTT.

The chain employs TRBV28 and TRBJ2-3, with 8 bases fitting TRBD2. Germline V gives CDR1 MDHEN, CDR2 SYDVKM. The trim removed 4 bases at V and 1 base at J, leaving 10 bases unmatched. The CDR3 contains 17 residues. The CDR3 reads CASSWPLLAGRTDTQYF. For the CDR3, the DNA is TGTGCCAGCAGTTGGCCCCTCTTAGCGGGACGCACAGATACGCAGTATTTT.

The CDR3 DNA reads as TGCAGTGCTACCGGGACCGGGGGCTACACCTTC. It yields the protein CSATGTGGYTF. The chain is built from TRBV20-1 and TRBJ1-2, with D possibly matching TRBD1 (5 bases). Trimming pared 4 bases from V and 8 bases from J, leaving 11 bases between. CDR3 length: 11 amino acids. The germline V gene has CDR1 DFQATT and CDR2 SNEGSKA (reference sequence).

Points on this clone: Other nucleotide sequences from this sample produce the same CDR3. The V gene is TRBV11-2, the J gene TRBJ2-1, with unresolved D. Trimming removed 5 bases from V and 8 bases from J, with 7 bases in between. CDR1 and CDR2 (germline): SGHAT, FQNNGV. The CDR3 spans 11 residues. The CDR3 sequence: CASSPSDEQFF. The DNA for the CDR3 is TGTGCCAGCAGCCCCTCAGATGAGCAGTTCTTC.

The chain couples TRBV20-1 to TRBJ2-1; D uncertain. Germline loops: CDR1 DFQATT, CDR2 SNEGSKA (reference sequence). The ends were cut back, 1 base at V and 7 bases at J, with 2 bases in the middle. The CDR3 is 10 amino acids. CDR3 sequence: CSARANEQFF. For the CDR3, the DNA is TGCAGTGCTAGAGCAAATGAGCAGTTCTTC.

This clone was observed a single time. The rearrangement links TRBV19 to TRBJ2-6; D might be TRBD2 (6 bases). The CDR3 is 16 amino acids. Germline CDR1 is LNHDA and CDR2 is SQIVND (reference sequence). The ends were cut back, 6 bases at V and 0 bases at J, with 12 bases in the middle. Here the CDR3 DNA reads TGTGCCAGTAGATGGGGGGTCACCTCTGGGGCCAACGTCCTGACTTTC. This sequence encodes CASRWGVTSGANVLTF.